A selection of T cell receptor beta chains follows, all from one sample in a study of cytomegalovirus exposure and HLA in healthy donors. Only in-frame clones appear in the TCRdb table, and some are missing; sequencing was by immunoSEQ multiplex PCR. The sample carries approximately 100,000 clones, about 80% recorded once. The sequenced sample consisted of PBMCs. These TCRs come from a woman aged 50 to 60 in good health and CMV-seropositive. Both conserved end residues are part of each CDR3. A D gene is named only where the DNA matches it firmly. The size entry is marked missing in some rows and otherwise reads once, few, many or a size class.

TGTGCCAGCAGCTACCGGGGTCCTACGCAGTATTTT | CASSYRGPTQYF | TRBV13 | NA | NA | TRBJ2-3
TGTGCCAGCAGCTTGTTACAATGGCCTTCCTACGAGCAGTACTTC | CASSLLQWPSYEQYF | TRBV5-8 | NA | NA | TRBJ2-7
TGTTCCAGCAGCTTAGCCAGCGGGGTATCCTACGAGCAGTACTTC | CSSSLASGVSYEQYF | TRBV7-9 | NA | TRBD2 | TRBJ2-7
TGTGCCAGCATTGTAGGACCGGGACTAGGCCAAGAGACCCAGTACTTC | CASIVGPGLGQETQYF | TRBV6-6 | NA | TRBD2 | TRBJ2-5
TGTGCCAGCTCGCCTACTAGCGGGAGTCCGCCAGATACGCAGTATTTT | CASSPTSGSPPDTQYF | TRBV18 | NA | TRBD2 | TRBJ2-3
TGTGCCAGCAACCGGGGGGCCCCCTACAATGAGCAGTTCTTC | CASNRGAPYNEQFF | TRBV5-8 | NA | NA | TRBJ2-1
TGTGCCAGCAGCGGAGAAGCGGAGACCCAGTACTTC | CASSGEAETQYF | TRBV9 | few | NA | TRBJ2-5
TGTGCCAGTAGTATTTCAAGGACAGGCTACGAGCAGTACTTC | CASSISRTGYEQYF | TRBV19 | NA | TRBD1 | TRBJ2-7
TGCGCCAGCATCCGGAGGGCCTTCGATTCACCCCTCCACTTT | CASIRRAFDSPLHF | TRBV5-1 | NA | NA | TRBJ1-6
TGTGCCAGCAGTGACTGGCGCTCTGGGGCCAACGGCCTGACTTTC | CASSDWRSGANGLTF | TRBV6-4 | NA | NA | TRBJ2-6
TGTGCCAGCAGTTTAAGCGGGTCGAGCTCCTACAATGAGCAGTTCTTC | CASSLSGSSSYNEQFF | TRBV27 | NA | NA | TRBJ2-1
TGTGCCAGCAGCACAGGGAGCTCTAATGAAAAACTGTTTTTT | CASSTGSSNEKLFF | TRBV5-6 | NA | NA | TRBJ1-4
TGTGCCAGCAGCATCGGACAGGGCAAAGGGTATGGGGCCAACGGCCTGACTTTC | CASSIGQGKGYGANGLTF | TRBV11-1 | NA | TRBD1 | TRBJ2-6
TGTGCCAGCAGTGATTGGGGATCAGGGGCGTCCTACGAGCAGTACTTC | CASSDWGSGASYEQYF | TRBV6-1 | NA | NA | TRBJ2-7
TGCGCCAGCAGCCAAGATCTAAAAGTGGCAGGGGGCAGCGAGACCCAGTACTTC | CASSQDLKVAGGSETQYF | TRBV4-3 | NA | TRBD1 | TRBJ2-5
TGTGCCAGCAGGATTAGCGGGGGGGGCACAGATACGCAGTATTTT | CASRISGGGTDTQYF | TRBV6-6 | NA | TRBD2 | TRBJ2-3
TGTGCCAGTAGTGCCGGGACAGTGATAGATCCCTACGAGCAGTACTTC | CASSAGTVIDPYEQYF | TRBV19 | NA | TRBD1 | TRBJ2-7
TGTGCCAGTAGTATCACCCCCAACAGGGGTGGCTACGAGCAGTACTTC | CASSITPNRGGYEQYF | TRBV19 | NA | TRBD1 | TRBJ2-7
TGTGCCAGCAGTTTTGGGACAGGGCTGTTGACTGAAGCTTTCTTT | CASSFGTGLLTEAFF | TRBV27 | NA | TRBD1 | TRBJ1-1
TGTGCCAGCAGCTCCGGACTAGCGGGAGGTTCGGGGGAGCTGTTTTTT | CASSSGLAGGSGELFF | TRBV7-8 | NA | TRBD2 | TRBJ2-2
TGCAGCGTTGGACTCCCTCGGGGGGCTAACTATGGCTACACCTTC | CSVGLPRGANYGYTF | TRBV29-1 | NA | NA | TRBJ1-2
TGTGCCAGTAGTATAGGAACCGGAGCCCTCAATCAGCCCCAGCATTTT | CASSIGTGALNQPQHF | TRBV19 | NA | NA | TRBJ1-5
TGTGCCAGTAGTATCGCGCAGGGAAGGGTCGGAGATGGCTACACCTTC | CASSIAQGRVGDGYTF | TRBV19 | NA | NA | TRBJ1-2
TGTGCCAGCAGACGGGTGGGCACTGAAGCTTTCTTT | CASRRVGTEAFF | TRBV6-6 | NA | NA | TRBJ1-1